This record covers a single TCR beta chain. This clone was observed once. Its antigen is still unknown. There are no base qualities to consult, and no much larger clone falls within one base. The library was made by the immunoSEQ multiplex PCR assay. The immuneACCESS repertoire file appears here via TCRdb, limited to in-frame rearrangements. These files lack a portion of the clones; in checked studies, under half of the deficit traces to unresolved V genes, and the cause of the others is not known. In all, the sample holds 55,000 to 80,000 clones, and about 90% of those were seen once. 8% to 9.5% of the sample is taken by the ten largest. Including cysteine and phenylalanine, the CDR3 has 13 amino acids. The CDR3 DNA has 39 bases and is translated from base 1. The germline V gene (reference sequence) yields SEHNR for CDR1 and FQNEAQ for CDR2. At the junction V is shortened by 8 bases and J by 8 bases; bases outside the gene matches: 3.

These data belong to a study of T cell changes during pregnancy in multiple sclerosis (dated 2019 in TCRdb). A note on the overall study: In women with multiple sclerosis, the researchers looked at how the T cell repertoire shifted as pregnancy progressed.

The rearrangement joined TRBV7-9 to TRBJ2-1, with 13 bases aligning to TRBD2. The starting material was peripheral blood, obtained after pregnancy. This clonotype was obtained from a female donor in good health, enrolled as a control in a pregnancy study. This receptor has the CDR3 CASFGLAGDEQFF. The DNA sequence is as follows: TGTGCCAGCTTTGGACTAGCGGGAGATGAGCAGTTCTTC.